The 15 T cell receptor beta chains below were found in one sample sequenced in a study of shared clonotypes between healthy human individuals. Libraries were prepared by immunoSEQ multiplex PCR; TCRdb keeps only in-frame clonotypes and omits some of them. The sample has some 630,000 clones, less than 80% seen once. The specimen was memory CD4+ T cells sorted from blood. This sample's subset: CD45RA-negative fraction. These receptors all come from a woman aged 30 to 39 in good health.

This clone was counted between two and nine times. V usage is TRBV10-3 and J usage is TRBJ1-4; a weak D match, TRBD1 (6 bases). This CDR3 spans 14 amino acids. CDR1 is ENHRY, CDR2 SYGVKD, per germline. The V end was cut by 5 bases, the J end by 7 bases, with 14 bases between. CDR3 nucleotide sequence: TGTGCCATCAGTAGATCAGGGGAAGGTGAAAAACTGTTTTTT. Translating gives CAISRSGEGEKLFF.

V usage is TRBV18 and J usage is TRBJ2-2, with 7 positions matching TRBD2. With V trimmed by 3 bases and J by 0 bases, 4 bases remained unmatched. The V gene's germline CDR1 is KGHSH and CDR2 LQKENI. The CDR3 runs to 16 residues. The CDR3 reads CASSPWTRPNTGELFF. The CDR3 DNA reads as TGTGCCAGCTCACCTTGGACTAGACCGAACACCGGGGAGCTGTTTTTT.

This chain joins TRBV9 and TRBJ1-5; TRBD1 might be the D (5 bases). This CDR3 has 15 amino acids. V was shortened by 4 bases and J by 0 bases, with 11 bases between the two germline ends. The germline gives CDR1 SGDLS, CDR2 YYNGEE. CDR3 sequence reads: CASSQGASSNQPQHF. CDR3 coding DNA: TGTGCCAGCAGCCAAGGGGCCTCTAGCAATCAGCCCCAGCATTTT.

CDR3 in DNA: TGTGCCAGCTCACCAGGGACAGACACTGAAGCTTTCTTT. Amino acids: CASSPGTDTEAFF. This rearrangement joins TRBV18 to TRBJ1-1, with 7 nucleotides matching TRBD1. CDR3 length: 13 residues. In germline, CDR1 is KGHSH, CDR2 LQKENI. V shed 2 bases and J 3 bases; nucleotides not matched to a gene: 0. Full variable domain (missing parts from reference TRBV18 and TRBJ1-1): NAGVMQNPRHLVRRRGQEARLRCSPMKGHSHVYWYRQLPEEGLKFMVYLQKENIIDESGMPKERFSAEFPKEGPSILRIQQVVRGDSAAYFCASSPGTDTEAFFGQGTRLTVV.

Here the CDR3 reads CASSLGRGEAFF. The DNA for the CDR3 is TGCGCCAGCAGCTTGGGGAGAGGTGAAGCTTTCTTT. The chain recombines TRBV5-1 with TRBJ1-1; D unclear. The germline V gene encodes CDR1 SGHRS and CDR2 YFSETQ. CDR3 length: 12 amino acids. Trimming removed 0 bases at V and 7 bases at J, with 7 bases between.

The chain's CDR3 is CASSQKWAPGDEQYF. The DNA of the CDR3 is TGTGCCAGCAGCCAGAAGTGGGCCCCTGGGGACGAGCAGTACTTC. This rearrangement joins TRBV4-2 to TRBJ2-7; D remains unclear. V was pared by 3 bases and J by 5 bases, with 17 bases between. The germline V gene encodes CDR1 LGHNA and CDR2 YNFKEQ. There are 15 residues in the CDR3.

This clone has more than one count but fewer than ten. This rearrangement joins TRBV6-1 to TRBJ2-7, with TRBD2 matching over 11 bases. Unmatched junction bases numbered 14, after V lost 2 bases and J lost 2 bases. Per the germline V gene, CDR1 is MNHNS and CDR2 is SASEGT. The CDR3 has 19 amino acids. CDR3 amino acids: CASSEFPPRTSGSTYEQYF. CDR3 DNA: TGTGCCAGCAGTGAATTCCCTCCCCGTACTAGCGGGAGTACCTACGAGCAGTACTTC.

The chain recombines TRBV2 with TRBJ2-5; D not resolved. In germline, CDR1 is SNHLY, CDR2 FYNNEI. The CDR3 has 13 amino acids. Trimming shortened V by 8 bases and J by 2 bases, and 12 bases separated the two germline ends. CDR3 amino acids: CASVGGSQETQYF. The CDR3 bases are TGTGCCAGCGTTGGTGGTAGTCAAGAGACCCAGTACTTC.

The rearrangement uses TRBV11-2 and TRBJ1-1; perhaps TRBD1 as D (6 bases). CDR3 length: 18 amino acids. Germline V lookup: CDR1 SGHAT, CDR2 FQNNGV. V lost 6 bases and J lost 7, with 30 bases in between. CDR3 region: CASRTIRADGGAWDEAFF. The CDR3 DNA sequence: TGTGCCAGCAGGACTATTAGGGCCGACGGGGGGGCGTGGGATGAAGCTTTCTTT.

This clone was seen at least ten times. The chain carries TRBV9 and TRBJ2-5, with TRBD1 as a possible D gene (5 bases). Per the germline V gene, CDR1 is SGDLS and CDR2 is YYNGEE. The CDR3 is 14 residues long. With 1 base removed from V and 3 bases from J, the gap between germline ends came to 10 bases. The CDR3: CASSVQDSEETQYF. The CDR3 nucleotides are TGTGCCAGCAGCGTACAAGACAGTGAAGAGACCCAGTACTTC.

The chain is built from TRBV2 and TRBJ2-1, with D uncertain. The germline CDR1 and CDR2 sequences are SNHLY and FYNNEI. V was trimmed by 2 bases and J by 13 bases, leaving 18 bases between them. CDR3 length equals 14 residues. CDR3 sequence reads: CASSEMVSTALQFF. CDR3 sequence (DNA): TGTGCCAGCAGTGAAATGGTTTCGACCGCCCTTCAGTTCTTC.

The chain links TRBV19 to TRBJ2-2; no clear D gene. The CDR3 totals 12 residues. Germline CDR1 is LNHDA and CDR2 is SQIVND (reference sequence). Trimming removed 7 bases from V and 6 bases from J, with 9 bases in between. The CDR3 here is CASTRFPGELFF. The CDR3 coding sequence is TGTGCCAGTACCAGGTTTCCCGGGGAGCTGTTTTTT.

Of note for this clone: Different DNA sequences within this sample yield the same CDR3. This chain connects TRBV4-1 to TRBJ2-1; 8 positions match TRBD2. With 0 bases clipped from V and 7 bases from J, the junction kept 11 bases outside the gene matches. This CDR3 spans 17 amino acids. CDR1 is MGHRA and CDR2 is YSYEKL in the germline V gene. The CDR3 DNA sequence: TGCGCCAGCAGCCAAGATCGGGGGGGAGGCTTGGGGAATGAGCAGTTCTTC. Its translation: CASSQDRGGGLGNEQFF.

To note about this clone: Since a much larger clone is just one base distant, this may be a read error. Distinct nucleotide sequences in the sample also encode this CDR3. This chain joins TRBV18 and TRBJ1-2; D unresolved. From germline, CDR1 is KGHSH and CDR2 LQKENI. CDR3 length: 13 residues. V was trimmed by 3 bases and J by 0 bases, leaving 5 bases between them. Here the CDR3 reads CASSPTANYGYTF. Here the CDR3 DNA reads TGTGCCAGCTCACCCACGGCTAACTATGGCTACACCTTC.

This chain connects TRBV7-6 to TRBJ1-1, with D perhaps TRBD1 (6 bases). Germline CDR1 SGHVS, CDR2 FNYEAQ. The CDR3 spans 16 residues. Trimming shortened V by 2 bases and J by 1 base, and 14 bases separated the two germline ends. The CDR3 bases are TGTGCCAGCAGCTTAAATAGCGGGACATCGAACACTGAAGCTTTCTTT. This codes for CASSLNSGTSNTEAFF.